Included here is one T cell receptor beta chain sequence, with context. Its antigen remains unidentified. A multiplex PCR was run with 60 Vbeta primers and 13 Jbeta primers. Profiled with immunoSEQ multiplex PCR; TCRdb holds only in-frame clones, not every one. The sample holds around 160,000 clones; roughly four fifths are singletons and the top ten take approximately 2.9%. The source of the sample is a study of cytomegalovirus exposure and HLA in healthy donors. Findings and limits, study-wide: Excluded were some V segments that proved indistinguishable, including TRBV6-2 and TRBV6-3. V- and J-gene trimming of TCR beta was linked (in a later analysis) to a missense DCLRE1C variant.

Germline-derived CDR1 and CDR2 are MGHRA and YSYEKL. Between the trimmed V and J ends, which lost 0 bases and 9 bases, there was a span of 15 bases. There are 15 residues in the CDR3. This receptor was taken from a man in his forties in good health and CMV-seropositive. This chain connects TRBV4-1 to TRBJ2-1, with a tentative D call TRBD2 (6 bases). Sequencing was carried out using PBMCs. The CDR3 nucleotides read TGCGCCAGCAGCCAAGAGGGGGACTCCGGCGGTGAGCAGTTCTTC. Translating gives CASSQEGDSGGEQFF.